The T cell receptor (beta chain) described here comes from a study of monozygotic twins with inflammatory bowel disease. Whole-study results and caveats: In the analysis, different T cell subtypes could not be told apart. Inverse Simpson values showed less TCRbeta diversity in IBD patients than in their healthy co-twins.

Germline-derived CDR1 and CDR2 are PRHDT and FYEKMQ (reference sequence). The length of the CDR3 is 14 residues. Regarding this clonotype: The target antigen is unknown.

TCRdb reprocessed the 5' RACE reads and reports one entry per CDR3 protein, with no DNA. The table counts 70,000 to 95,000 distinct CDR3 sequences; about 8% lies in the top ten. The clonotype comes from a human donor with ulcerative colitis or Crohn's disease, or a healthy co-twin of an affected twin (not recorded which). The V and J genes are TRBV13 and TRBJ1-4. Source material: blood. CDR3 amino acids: CASSPSRKNEKLFF. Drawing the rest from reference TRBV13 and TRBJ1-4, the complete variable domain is AAGVIQSPRHLIKEKRETATLKCYPIPRHDTVYWYQQGPGQDPQFLISFYEKMQSDKGSIPDRFSAQQFSDYHSELNMSSLELGDSALYFCASSPSRKNEKLFFGSGTQLSVL.